One sample yielded the 2 T cell receptor beta chains listed below, sequenced in a study of CXCR3-negative and CXCR3-positive naive CD8 T cells. 5' RACE with UMI labels generated the TRB cDNA libraries. TCRdb re-called the 5' RACE reads and catalogs CDR3 proteins one per entry, DNA excluded. The record lists about 120,000 distinct CDR3 sequences, of which the ten most abundant hold roughly 0.29%. The sequenced sample was naive CXCR3- CD8+ T cells from blood. Subset denoted: CD45RO-CCR7+CD27+CD95- naive CD8+ T cells lacking CXCR3 (TNR3-). The receptors here all came from a human donor in good health. Some clones in this sample may be carry-over from other donors' samples.

The chain couples TRBV28 to TRBJ2-4; TCRdb proposes TRBD2, but this gene call is untestable without DNA. CDR3 length: 15 residues. Germline V gene data show CDR1 as MDHEN and CDR2 as SYDVKM. The CDR3 is CASRHSPLAKNIQYF.

The genes are TRBV7-6 and TRBJ2-5; TCRdb indicates TRBD2, and absent DNA this call remains unverified. This CDR3 comprises 16 residues. Per the germline V gene, CDR1 is SGHVS and CDR2 is FNYEAQ. The CDR3 is CASSWTSGGKGETQYF.